This T cell receptor (beta chain) was sequenced during a study of blood T cell repertoires in COVID-19. Overall study context: Donors in the United States, Italy and Spain gave samples during acute or convalescent COVID-19. T cells, B-cell-depleted T cells, or PBMCs provided the cDNA or gDNA that served as material.

The CDR3 covers 16 residues. V lost 3 bases to trimming and J lost 3 bases; unmatched junction nucleotides: 6. CDR1 and CDR2 from the germline V gene are SGHAT and FQNNGV. How the authors handled the data: Reference gene primers were amplified, and this amplification served to estimate nucleated cell counts. Profiled with immunoSEQ multiplex PCR; TCRdb holds only in-frame clones, not every one. V and J calls plus clone size are reproduced from that table; the DNA served to infer D and trimming. The sample records approximately 150,000 clones, under 90% being singletons. This chain links TRBV11-2 with TRBJ2-7, with 12 nucleotides matching TRBD2. Sequencing used peripheral blood. This TCR was recovered from a human donor in a cohort sampled during active COVID-19. The CDR3 nucleotides read TGTGCCAGCAGCTTTGGGCTAGCGGGAGGGATCTACGAGCAGTACTTC. Translated: CASSFGLAGGIYEQYF.